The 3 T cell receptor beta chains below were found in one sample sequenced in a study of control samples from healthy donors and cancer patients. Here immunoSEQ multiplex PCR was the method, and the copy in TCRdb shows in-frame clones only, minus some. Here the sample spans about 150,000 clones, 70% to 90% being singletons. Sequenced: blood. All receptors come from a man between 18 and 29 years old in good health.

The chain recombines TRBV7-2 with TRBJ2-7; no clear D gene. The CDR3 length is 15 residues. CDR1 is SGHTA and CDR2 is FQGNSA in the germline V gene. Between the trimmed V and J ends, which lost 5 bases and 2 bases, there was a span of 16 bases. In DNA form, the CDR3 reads TGTGCCAGCAGCCCAGAGGTCTCCAGACCCTACGAGCAGTACTTC. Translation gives CASSPEVSRPYEQYF.

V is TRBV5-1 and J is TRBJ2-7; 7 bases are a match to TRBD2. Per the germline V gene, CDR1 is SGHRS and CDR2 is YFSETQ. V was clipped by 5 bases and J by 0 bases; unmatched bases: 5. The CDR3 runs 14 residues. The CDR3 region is CASRAGPTSYEQYF. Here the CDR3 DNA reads TGCGCCAGCAGAGCGGGACCGACCTCCTACGAGCAGTACTTC.

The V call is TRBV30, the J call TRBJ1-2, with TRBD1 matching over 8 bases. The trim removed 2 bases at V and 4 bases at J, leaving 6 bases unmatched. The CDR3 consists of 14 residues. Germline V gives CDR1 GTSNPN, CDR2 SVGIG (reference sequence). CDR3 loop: CAWSRNRGSYGYTF. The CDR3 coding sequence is TGTGCCTGGAGTCGGAACAGGGGGAGCTATGGCTACACCTTC. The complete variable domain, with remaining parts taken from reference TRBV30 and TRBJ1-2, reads SQTIHQWPATLVQPVGSPLSLECTVEGTSNPNLYWYRQAAGRGLQLLFYSVGIGQISSEVPQNLSASRPQDRQFILSSKKLLLSDSGFYLCAWSRNRGSYGYTFGSGTRLTVV.